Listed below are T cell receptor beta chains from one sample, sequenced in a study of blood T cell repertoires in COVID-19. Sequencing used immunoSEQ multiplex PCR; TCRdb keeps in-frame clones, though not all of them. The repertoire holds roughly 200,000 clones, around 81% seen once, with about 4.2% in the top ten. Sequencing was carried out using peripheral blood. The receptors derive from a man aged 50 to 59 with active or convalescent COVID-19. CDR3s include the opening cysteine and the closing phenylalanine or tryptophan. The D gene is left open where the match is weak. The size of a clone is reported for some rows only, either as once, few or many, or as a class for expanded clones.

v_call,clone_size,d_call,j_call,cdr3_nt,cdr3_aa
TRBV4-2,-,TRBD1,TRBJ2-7,TGTGCCAGCAGCCAACCTGGGACAGGTGACGAGCAGTACTTC,CASSQPGTGDEQYF
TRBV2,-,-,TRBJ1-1,TGTGCCAGCAACCCCAGGAACACTGAAGCTTTCTTT,CASNPRNTEAFF
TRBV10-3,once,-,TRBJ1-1,TGTGCCATCAGTGAAAGGGAGGGAAGCACTGAAGCTTTCTTT,CAISEREGSTEAFF
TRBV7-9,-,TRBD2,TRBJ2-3,TGTGCCAGCAGCCCAGGGACTAGCGGGGGTGTGGATACGCAGTATTTT,CASSPGTSGGVDTQYF
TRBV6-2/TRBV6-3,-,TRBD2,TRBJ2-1,TGTGCCAGCAGTTATCGGGGTAGCGGGGGGGCCGGTTTTTTCTTC,CASSYRGSGGAGFFF
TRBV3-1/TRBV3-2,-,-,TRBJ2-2,TGTGCCAGCAGCGCCAACAGGGTCCCGAACACCGGGGAGCTGTTTTTT,CASSANRVPNTGELFF
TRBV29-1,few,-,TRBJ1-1,TGCAGCGTTGCTCAGGGGAACACTGAAGCTTTCTTT,CSVAQGNTEAFF
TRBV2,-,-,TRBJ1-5,TGTGCCAGCAGTCCTGGGCCTTATCAGCCCCAGCATTTT,CASSPGPYQPQHF
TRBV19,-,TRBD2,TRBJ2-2,TGTGCCAGTAGTAAACCGGGGACTAGCGTCGGGGAGCTGTTTTTT,CASSKPGTSVGELFF
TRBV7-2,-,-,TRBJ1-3,TGTGCCAGCAGCTTGGGAGGTATAGGAAACACCATATATTTT,CASSLGGIGNTIYF
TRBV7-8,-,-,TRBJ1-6,TGTGCCAGCAGCTTAGGGGGGGATTCACCCCTCCACTTT,CASSLGGDSPLHF
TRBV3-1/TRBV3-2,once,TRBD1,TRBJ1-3,TGTGCCAGCAGCCAAGGGACAGGGGTAGTTGGCATATATTTT,CASSQGTGVVGIYF
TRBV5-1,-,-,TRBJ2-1,TGCGCCAGCAGCCTGACTAGAGGGAACGGTGAGCAGTTCTTC,CASSLTRGNGEQFF
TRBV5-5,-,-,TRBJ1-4,TGTGCCAGCAGCTTGGGGACAGTCGAAAAACTGTTTTTT,CASSLGTVEKLFF
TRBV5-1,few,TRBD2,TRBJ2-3,TGCGCCAGCAGCAGAGTAGCGGGCCCTAGCACAGATACGCAGTATTTT,CASSRVAGPSTDTQYF
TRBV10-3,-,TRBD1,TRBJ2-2,TGTGCCATCAGCGACGCGACAGGGATTTACGCCGGGGAGCTGTTTTTT,CAISDATGIYAGELFF
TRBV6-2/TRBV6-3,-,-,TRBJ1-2,TGTGCCAGCAGTTACTCAACCCAGTCCTATGGCTACACCTTC,CASSYSTQSYGYTF
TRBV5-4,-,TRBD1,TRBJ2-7,TGTGCCAGCAGCTTGACAGGGGGAACCTACGAGCAGTACTTC,CASSLTGGTYEQYF